This is a list of T cell receptor beta chains from one sample in a study of blood T cell repertoires in COVID-19. The repertoire was sequenced with immunoSEQ multiplex PCR; TCRdb's copy has only in-frame clones and lacks some. The data contain 100,000 to 150,000 clones, over 60% of them singletons. The sample taken for sequencing was peripheral blood. The receptors were sampled from a woman aged 70-85 years with acute or convalescent COVID-19. Each CDR3 is given with its conserved first and last residue. D genes are given only for firm matches. Not every row has a clone size; where given, it reads once, few, many or a size class.

TRBJ1-1,TRBV10-3,NA,NA,TGTGCCATCAGTGGGACAGCGTCGAACACTGAAGCTTTCTTT,CAISGTASNTEAFF
TRBJ2-5,TRBV11-2,TRBD1,NA,TGTGCCAGCAGGGCCGGGACAGGGGGCTTGGAGACCCAGTACTTC,CASRAGTGGLETQYF
TRBJ2-2,TRBV19,TRBD2,NA,TGTGCCAGTAAGGCGAGCGGGGCACTCACCGGGGAGCTGTTTTTT,CASKASGALTGELFF
TRBJ2-1,TRBV7-2,TRBD2,NA,TGTGCCAGCAGCCGGTTTCGGGACTACTCCTACAATGAGCAGTTCTTC,CASSRFRDYSYNEQFF
TRBJ2-3,TRBV7-2,NA,NA,TGTGCCAGCAGCGCCGCAGGGTGGGATACGCAGTATTTT,CASSAAGWDTQYF
TRBJ1-2,TRBV9,NA,NA,TGTGCCAGCAGCGTAGGGACATCTAACTATGGCTACACCTTC,CASSVGTSNYGYTF
TRBJ2-7,TRBV4-1,TRBD1,NA,TGCGCCAGCAGCCCGCGACAGGGGAGCTCCTACGAGCAGTACTTC,CASSPRQGSSYEQYF
TRBJ2-5,TRBV21-1,NA,NA,TGTGCCAGCAGCAAAGGGCCACAGGTTATAGGAGAGACCCAGTACTTC,CASSKGPQVIGETQYF
TRBJ1-1,TRBV7-2,NA,NA,TGTGCCAGCAGCCTACGGGTGTGGAACACTGAAGCTTTCTTT,CASSLRVWNTEAFF
TRBJ2-4,TRBV2,TRBD2,NA,TGTGCCAGCAGTGAGGGGAGGGTGGCCATTCAGTACTTC,CASSEGRVAIQYF
TRBJ2-3,TRBV7-9,NA,few,TGTGCCAGCAGCCTTGGGAGCGGCACGCAGTATTTT,CASSLGSGTQYF
TRBJ1-2,TRBV20-1,NA,few,TGCAGTGCTAGTGATTCACAGGGCGGAGATGGCTACACCTTC,CSASDSQGGDGYTF
TRBJ1-4,TRBV7-2,TRBD1,few,TGTGCCAGCAGCTTAGACGCGACAGGGTATGAAAAACTGTTTTTT,CASSLDATGYEKLFF
TRBJ2-1,TRBV4-1,TRBD2,few,TGCGCCAGCAGCCAAGATAGCGGGGGGGATTACAATGAGCAGTTCTTC,CASSQDSGGDYNEQFF
TRBJ2-2,TRBV10-3,TRBD2,NA,TGTGCCATCAGCCCACAGGTCCGCAGCGGGAGGGCCGACGGGGAGCTGTTTTTT,CAISPQVRSGRADGELFF
TRBJ2-1,TRBV10-3,NA,NA,TGTGCCATCACCCCGGGATCAGGGGCTAATGAGCAGTTCTTC,CAITPGSGANEQFF
TRBJ1-2,TRBV7-2,NA,NA,TGTGCCAGCAGCTTAGTTACATCCCCTCAGGGCAGCTACACCTTC,CASSLVTSPQGSYTF
TRBJ2-1,TRBV9,TRBD1,few,TGTGCCAGCAGCGCTGGACAGGGGGGCAATGAGCAGTTCTTC,CASSAGQGGNEQFF
TRBJ2-1,TRBV5-6,TRBD2,NA,TGTGCCAGCAGCCCGGGACTAGCGGGATCCTACAATGAGCAGTTCTTC,CASSPGLAGSYNEQFF
TRBJ1-2,TRBV28,NA,NA,TGTGCCAGCAGTTTGTTTTCCCGAGCTAACTATGGCTACACCTTC,CASSLFSRANYGYTF
TRBJ1-3,TRBV4-3,NA,NA,TGCGCCAGCAGCCAAGATTGGAGGTCTGGAAACACCATATATTTT,CASSQDWRSGNTIYF
TRBJ1-4,TRBV28,NA,NA,TGTGCCAGCAGGGAGGAGGGTCGGGGTGAAAAACTGTTTTTT,CASREEGRGEKLFF
TRBJ1-2,TRBV7-9,NA,many,TGTGCCAGCAGCTTTTCCGGAGGGGATCAGGATGGCTACACCTTC,CASSFSGGDQDGYTF
TRBJ2-1,TRBV11-2,NA,NA,TGTGCCAGCAGCCTAAATACAGGGCCCAATGAGCAGTTCTTC,CASSLNTGPNEQFF
TRBJ2-5,TRBV9,TRBD1,NA,TGTGCCAGCACCCGAACAGGGGGTTTCCAAGAGACCCAGTACTTC,CASTRTGGFQETQYF